This T cell receptor (beta chain) was recorded in a study of cytomegalovirus exposure and HLA in healthy donors. Researchers ran the PCR with 60 Vbeta and 13 Jbeta primers. The repertoire was sequenced with immunoSEQ multiplex PCR; TCRdb's copy has only in-frame clones and lacks some. The data contain 200,000 to 250,000 clones, around 75% of them seen just once; the ten biggest clones take up about 1.9%. V lost 1 base and J 4 bases, leaving 7 bases between the germline ends. The CDR3 covers 14 residues. Germline V gene sequence: CDR1 SNHLY, CDR2 FYNNEI. The sequence was obtained from a woman under 40 in good health and CMV-seronegative. The J gene is TRBJ1-4, the V gene TRBV2; D gene ambiguous. Sequencing input: PBMCs. CDR3 region: CASSEGHNNEKLFF. In DNA form, the CDR3 reads TGTGCCAGCAGTGAAGGACATAATAATGAAAAACTGTTTTTT.